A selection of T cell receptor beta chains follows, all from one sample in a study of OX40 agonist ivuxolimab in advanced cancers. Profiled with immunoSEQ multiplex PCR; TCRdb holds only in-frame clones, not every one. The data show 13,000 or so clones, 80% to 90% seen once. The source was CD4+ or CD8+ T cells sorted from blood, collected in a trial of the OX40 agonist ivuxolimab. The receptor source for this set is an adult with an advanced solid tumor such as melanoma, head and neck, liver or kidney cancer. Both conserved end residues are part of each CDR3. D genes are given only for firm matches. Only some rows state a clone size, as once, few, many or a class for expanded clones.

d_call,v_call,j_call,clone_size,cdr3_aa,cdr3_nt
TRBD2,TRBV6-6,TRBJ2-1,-,CASSYVLAGEGEQFF,TGTGCCAGCAGTTACGTGTTAGCGGGAGAAGGTGAGCAGTTCTTC
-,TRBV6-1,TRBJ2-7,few,CASSEGPADSYEQYF,TGTGCCAGCAGTGAAGGACCGGCGGACTCCTACGAGCAGTACTTC
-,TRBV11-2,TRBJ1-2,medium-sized,CASSLADSGVGGYTF,TGTGCCAGCAGCTTAGCGGATTCTGGGGTTGGGGGCTACACCTTC
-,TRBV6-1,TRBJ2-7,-,CASSSPGSAYEQYF,TGTGCCAGCAGTTCCCCCGGGTCAGCCTACGAGCAGTACTTC
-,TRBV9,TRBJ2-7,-,CASSGTQGGEEDEQYF,TGTGCCAGCAGCGGGACTCAGGGTGGAGAAGAGGACGAGCAGTACTTC
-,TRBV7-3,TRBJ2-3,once,CASSLWEILTDTQYF,TGTGCCAGCAGCTTGTGGGAGATCCTGACAGATACGCAGTATTTT
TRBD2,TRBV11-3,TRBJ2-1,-,CASSGRGFHEQFF,TGTGCCAGCAGCGGGCGGGGGTTCCATGAGCAGTTCTTC
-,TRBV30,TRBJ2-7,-,CAWSPDWDRSDYEQYF,TGTGCCTGGAGTCCAGACTGGGATCGCAGCGACTACGAGCAGTACTTC
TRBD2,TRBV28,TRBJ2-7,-,CASSPPRGGQYF,TGTGCCAGCAGTCCTCCCCGGGGGGGGCAGTACTTC
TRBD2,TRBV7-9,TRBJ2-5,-,CASSLTSGTTQETQYF,TGTGCCAGCAGCCTGACTAGCGGGACGACACAAGAGACCCAGTACTTC
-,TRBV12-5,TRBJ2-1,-,CASGYPPSLEQFF,TGTGCTAGTGGTTACCCTCCTAGCCTAGAGCAGTTCTTC
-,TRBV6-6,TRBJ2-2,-,CASSYSTGELFF,TGTGCCAGCAGTTACTCAACCGGGGAGCTGTTTTTT
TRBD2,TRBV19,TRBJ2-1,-,CASSMGLRNEQFF,TGTGCCAGTAGTATGGGACTACGCAATGAGCAGTTCTTC
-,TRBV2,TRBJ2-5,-,CASMGQDEQETQYF,TGTGCCAGCATGGGACAAGATGAACAAGAGACCCAGTACTTC
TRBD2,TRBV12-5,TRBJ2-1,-,CASGLGRERSYNEQFF,TGTGCTAGTGGTTTGGGGCGGGAGCGCTCCTACAATGAGCAGTTCTTC
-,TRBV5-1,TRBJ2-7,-,CASSLRPYEQYF,TGCGCCAGCAGCTTGAGGCCTTACGAGCAGTACTTC
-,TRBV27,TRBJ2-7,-,CASSLSIGYEQYF,TGTGCCAGCAGTTTATCGATAGGCTACGAGCAGTACTTC
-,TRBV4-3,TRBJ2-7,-,CASSPEEGDYEQYF,TGCGCCAGCAGCCCCGAGGAGGGGGACTACGAGCAGTACTTC
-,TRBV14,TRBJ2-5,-,CASSSGAGTLNQETQYF,TGTGCCAGCAGCTCCGGAGCCGGGACATTGAACCAAGAGACCCAGTACTTC
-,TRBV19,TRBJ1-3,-,CASSIGNTIYF,TGTGCCAGTAGTATTGGAAACACCATATATTTT
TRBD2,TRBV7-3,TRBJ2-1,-,CASSLMTSGDNEQFF,TGTGCCAGCAGCTTAATGACTAGCGGGGACAATGAGCAGTTCTTC
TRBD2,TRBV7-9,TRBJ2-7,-,CASSSSGLATNPYEQYF,TGTGCCAGCAGCTCCTCGGGACTAGCGACAAACCCCTACGAGCAGTACTTC
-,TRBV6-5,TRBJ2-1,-,CASSYLKGSYNEQFF,TGTGCCAGCAGTTACTTAAAGGGATCTTACAATGAGCAGTTCTTC
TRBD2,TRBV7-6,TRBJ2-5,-,CASSYGLAGFEQYF,TGTGCCAGCAGCTACGGACTAGCGGGATTTGAGCAGTACTTC
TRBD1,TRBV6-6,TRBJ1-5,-,CASSSPTGNQPQHF,TGTGCCAGCAGTTCCCCGACAGGGAATCAGCCCCAGCATTTT
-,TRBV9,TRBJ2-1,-,CASSVDYRLGSNEQFF,TGTGCCAGCAGCGTAGATTACCGTCTGGGCAGCAATGAGCAGTTCTTC
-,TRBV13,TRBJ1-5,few,CASSLRGQPQHF,TGTGCCAGCAGCCTCAGAGGCCAGCCCCAGCATTTT
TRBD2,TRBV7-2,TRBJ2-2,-,CASSLGLAGTGELFF,TGTGCCAGCAGCTTGGGACTAGCGGGGACCGGGGAGCTGTTTTTT
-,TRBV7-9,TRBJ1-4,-,CASTRDGESEKLFF,TGTGCCAGCACTCGGGACGGCGAATCGGAAAAACTGTTTTTT
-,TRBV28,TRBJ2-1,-,CATAYNEQFF,TGTGCCACCGCATACAATGAGCAGTTCTTC
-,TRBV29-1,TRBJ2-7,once,CSVGAGSYEQYF,TGCAGCGTAGGGGCGGGCAGCTACGAGCAGTACTTC
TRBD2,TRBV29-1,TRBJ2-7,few,CSVTGTSRTTEQYF,TGCAGTGTAACCGGGACTAGCCGAACTACGGAGCAGTACTTC
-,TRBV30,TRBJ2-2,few,CAWSVGPEAGELFF,TGTGCCTGGAGTGTAGGGCCCGAGGCCGGGGAGCTGTTTTTT
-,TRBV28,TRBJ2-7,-,CASSFLRQDEQYF,TGTGCCAGCAGTTTCCTAAGACAAGACGAGCAGTACTTC
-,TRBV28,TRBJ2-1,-,CASSPVGTNNEQFF,TGTGCCAGCAGTCCCGTGGGTACAAACAATGAGCAGTTCTTC
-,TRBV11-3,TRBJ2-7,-,CASSLEVGQKHPSEQYF,TGTGCCAGCAGCTTAGAGGTAGGACAGAAACACCCCAGCGAGCAGTACTTC
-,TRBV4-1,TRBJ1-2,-,CASSQEGPRTAYGYTF,TGCGCCAGCAGCCAGGAGGGACCCCGGACAGCCTATGGCTACACCTTC
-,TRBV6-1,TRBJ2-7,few,CASSESRPDEQYF,TGTGCCAGCAGTGAATCAAGGCCGGACGAGCAGTACTTC
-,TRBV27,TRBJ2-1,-,CASSGGRVSSYNEQFF,TGTGCCAGCAGTGGGGGACGGGTGAGCTCCTACAATGAGCAGTTCTTC
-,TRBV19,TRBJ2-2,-,CASSRERGNTGELFF,TGTGCCAGTAGTCGCGAGAGGGGAAACACCGGGGAGCTGTTTTTT
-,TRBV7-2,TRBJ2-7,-,CASSRGTDAYEQYF,TGTGCCAGCAGCAGAGGGACCGACGCCTACGAGCAGTACTTC
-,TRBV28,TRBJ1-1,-,CASRGPENTEAFF,TGTGCCAGCAGAGGGCCGGAGAACACTGAAGCTTTCTTT
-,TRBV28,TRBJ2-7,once,CASRVSYEQYF,TGTGCCAGCAGAGTCTCCTACGAGCAGTACTTC
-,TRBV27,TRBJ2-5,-,CASSRLGASLQETQYF,TGTGCCAGCAGCCGCCTTGGGGCTAGCCTCCAAGAGACCCAGTACTTC
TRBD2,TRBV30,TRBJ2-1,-,CAWVLAGGPGNEQFF,TGTGCCTGGGTACTAGCGGGAGGGCCGGGCAATGAGCAGTTCTTC
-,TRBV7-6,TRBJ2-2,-,CASSSQPGAKREWGFGELFF,TGTGCCAGCAGCTCCCAGCCCGGGGCCAAACGGGAGTGGGGGTTCGGGGAGCTGTTTTTT
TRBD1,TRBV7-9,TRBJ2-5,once,CASSPRQGPRGTQYF,TGTGCCAGCAGCCCTAGACAGGGGCCCCGAGGGACCCAGTACTTC
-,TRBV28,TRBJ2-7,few,CASSLGTAQYF,TGTGCCAGCAGTTTAGGAACAGCGCAGTACTTC
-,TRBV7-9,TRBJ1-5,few,CASSLGTGRNQPQHF,TGTGCCAGCAGCTTAGGAACAGGTCGAAATCAGCCCCAGCATTTT
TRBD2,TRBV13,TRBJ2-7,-,CASSSGTRPYEQYF,TGTGCCAGCAGCTCCGGGACTAGACCCTACGAGCAGTACTTC
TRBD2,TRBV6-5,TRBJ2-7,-,CASSSSGGPYEQYF,TGTGCCAGCAGCTCAAGCGGGGGACCCTACGAGCAGTACTTC
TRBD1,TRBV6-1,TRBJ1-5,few,CASIWTGDSNQPQHF,TGTGCCAGCATTTGGACAGGGGATAGCAATCAGCCCCAGCATTTT